A single sample is the source of the 15 T cell receptor beta chains below, sequenced in a study of blood T cell repertoires in COVID-19. Produced via immunoSEQ multiplex PCR; TCRdb's table is partial and in-frame only. Among about 24,000 clones listed, approximately 86% were seen once. The sample taken for sequencing was peripheral blood. These receptors all come from a human donor with acute or convalescent COVID-19. The donor label of this sample is uncertain.

The chain uses TRBV29-1 and TRBJ1-1; D not resolved. The CDR3 spans 13 residues. Germline V gene sequence: CDR1 SQVTM, CDR2 ANQGSEA. The V end lost 6 bases, the J end lost 5 bases, and 16 bases lay between the germline ends. This chain's CDR3 is CSVAREGDTEAFF. Written as DNA, the CDR3 is TGCAGCGTCGCCCGTGAGGGTGATACTGAAGCTTTCTTT.

This chain links TRBV19 with TRBJ1-1; 7 positions match TRBD1. This CDR3 contains 13 residues. Trimming took 5 bases from V and 3 from J; bases not matched to a gene: 3. Germline V gives CDR1 LNHDA, CDR2 SQIVND (reference sequence). CDR3 nucleotide sequence: TGTGCCAGTAGTCCCAGGGGGGACACTGAAGCTTTCTTT. It encodes CASSPRGDTEAFF.

The rearrangement uses TRBV9 and TRBJ1-2; D is possibly TRBD1 (5 bases). The CDR3 is 14 residues long. With 3 bases removed from V and 2 bases from J, the gap between germline ends came to 11 bases. Germline CDR1 reads SGDLS; CDR2 reads YYNGEE. The CDR3 region is CASSAGHSNYGYTF. In nucleotides, the CDR3 is TGTGCCAGCAGCGCCGGACATTCGAACTATGGCTACACCTTC. Full variable domain (rest looked up from reference TRBV9 and TRBJ1-2): DSGVTQTPKHLITATGQRVTLRCSPRSGDLSVYWYQQSLDQGLQFLIQYYNGEERAKGNILERFSAQQFPDLHSELNLSSLELGDSALYFCASSAGHSNYGYTFGSGTRLTVV.

This sequence joins TRBV29-1 and TRBJ2-1; 7 bases match TRBD1. The germline gives CDR1 SQVTM, CDR2 ANQGSEA. Trimming took 5 bases from V and 9 from J; bases not matched to a gene: 10. The CDR3 spans 13 residues. The CDR3 here is CSVKTGDWTEQFF. Written as DNA, the CDR3 is TGCAGCGTTAAAACAGGGGATTGGACTGAGCAGTTCTTC.

V and J are TRBV2 and TRBJ2-1, with TRBD2 matching 7 bases. CDR3 length equals 14 residues. Germline V gene lookup returns CDR1 SNHLY and CDR2 FYNNEI. Unmatched junction bases numbered 9, after V lost 5 bases and J lost 8 bases. CDR3 residues: CASSLGRGVDEQFF. The CDR3 DNA follows: TGTGCCAGCAGTCTCGGTCGGGGGGTTGATGAGCAGTTCTTC.

The chain couples TRBV30 to TRBJ1-6, with 7 bases lining up with TRBD1. The germline gives CDR1 GTSNPN, CDR2 SVGIG (reference sequence). The junction had 7 bases not matched to a gene; V was cut back by 3 bases and J by 8 bases. This CDR3 spans 14 amino acids. The CDR3 region has the DNA TGTGCCTGGAGGACAGGGTCTTCCGATTCACCCCTCCACTTT. Translated: CAWRTGSSDSPLHF.

This sequence joins TRBV18 and TRBJ1-2; D possibly corresponds to TRBD1 (5 bases). The CDR3 totals 15 residues. Germline lookup yields CDR1 KGHSH and CDR2 LQKENI. V gave up 3 bases and J gave up 0 bases, with 11 bases separating them. The CDR3 DNA reads as TGTGCCAGCTCACCCGCGAGACAGCCTAACTATGGCTACACCTTC. Protein sequence: CASSPARQPNYGYTF.

This clone has just one count. Here the CDR3 DNA reads TGTGCCAGCAGCACAGGGGGAGGACGGACTGAAGCTTTCTTT. Protein sequence: CASSTGGGRTEAFF. The chain couples TRBV7-6 to TRBJ1-1; TRBD1 matches 8 bases. The length of the CDR3 is 14 residues. CDR1 SGHVS and CDR2 FNYEAQ come from the germline V gene. V gave up 5 bases and J gave up 5 bases; unmatched junction bases: 7.

This clone was detected only a few times. V and J are TRBV2 and TRBJ1-1; the match to TRBD1 covers 10 bases. The CDR3 covers 13 residues. In germline, CDR1 is SNHLY, CDR2 FYNNEI. The J segment lost 8 bases and the V segment lost 9 bases, leaving 9 bases of the junction unmatched. The CDR3 sequence is CARAPDRGAEAFF. Written as DNA, the CDR3 is TGTGCCAGGGCCCCGGACAGGGGGGCGGAAGCTTTCTTT.

V and J are TRBV19 and TRBJ1-1; 9 positions agree with TRBD1. The CDR3 runs to 16 residues. Germline-derived CDR1 and CDR2 are LNHDA and SQIVND (reference sequence). J lost 4 bases, V lost 5 bases, and 11 bases had no gene match. DNA of the CDR3: TGTGCCAGTAGTCCAACGGGACAGGGTTTGGGCACTGAAGCTTTCTTT. Encoded protein: CASSPTGQGLGTEAFF.

This rearrangement joins TRBV19 to TRBJ1-1, with D unresolved. Germline V gene lookup returns CDR1 LNHDA and CDR2 SQIVND (reference sequence). CDR3 length equals 12 residues. V lost 10 bases, J lost 1 base, and 10 bases lay in between. The CDR3 loop reads CATLDENTEAFF. CDR3 in DNA: TGTGCCACCCTAGACGAGAACACTGAAGCTTTCTTT.

The chain combines TRBV4-3 with TRBJ1-1, with D unresolved. CDR1 is LGHNA, CDR2 YSLEER, per germline. V gave up 0 bases and J gave up 0 bases, with 14 bases separating them. The CDR3 extends over 17 amino acids. The CDR3 loop is CASSQDFPGSMNTEAFF. CDR3 DNA sequence: TGCGCCAGCAGCCAAGATTTTCCGGGGTCGATGAACACTGAAGCTTTCTTT.

The chain joins TRBV5-1 to TRBJ2-5; D uncertain. V was shortened by 3 bases and J by 4 bases, with 13 bases between the two germline ends. The CDR3 is 14 amino acids. Germline V lookup: CDR1 SGHRS, CDR2 YFSETQ. This chain's CDR3 is CASSSDPSGETQYF. DNA of the CDR3: TGCGCCAGCAGCTCCGACCCCTCGGGAGAGACCCAGTACTTC. The complete variable domain, with remaining parts taken from reference TRBV5-1 and TRBJ2-5, reads KAGVTQTPRYLIKTRGQQVTLSCSPISGHRSVSWYQQTPGQGLQFLFEYFSETQRNKGNFPGRFSGRQFSNSRSEMNVSTLELGDSALYLCASSSDPSGETQYFGPGTRLLVL.

The chain combines TRBV5-4 with TRBJ1-1; the match to TRBD1 covers 9 bases. With 2 bases clipped from V and 1 base from J, the junction kept 6 bases outside the gene matches. Germline V gives CDR1 SGHNT, CDR2 YYREEE (reference sequence). The CDR3 covers 16 residues. The CDR3 DNA follows: TGTGCCAGCAGCTTTTGGGACAGGGTTCGGAACACTGAAGCTTTCTTT. It translates to CASSFWDRVRNTEAFF.

This chain uses TRBV3-1 (or the pseudogene TRBV3-2) with TRBJ1-4, with D uncertain. CDR1 and CDR2 (germline): LGHDT, YNNKEL (reference sequence). Trimming took 3 bases from V and 0 from J, leaving 11 bases between them. This CDR3 comprises 16 residues. The CDR3 loop is CASSQISGATNEKLFF. CDR3 sequence (DNA): TGTGCCAGCAGCCAGATCTCGGGTGCAACTAATGAAAAACTGTTTTTT.